A single sample is the source of the 2 T cell receptor beta chains below, sequenced in a study of blood T cell repertoires in COVID-19. Here immunoSEQ multiplex PCR was the method, and the copy in TCRdb shows in-frame clones only, minus some. Seen here are 200,000 to 250,000 clones, 85% to 90% observed once, and the top ten hold roughly 15%. The specimen was PBMCs or T cells enriched from blood (not recorded which). These TCRs come from a woman aged 45 to 65 with acute COVID-19.

The genes are TRBV28 and TRBJ2-7, with D maybe TRBD2 (6 bases). The CDR3 is 13 amino acids. V was cut by 3 bases and J by 3 bases, with 9 bases left in between. The germline V gene encodes CDR1 MDHEN and CDR2 SYDVKM. The CDR3 DNA reads TGTGCCAGCAGTTTGGGGGGTAACTACGAGCAGTACTTC. This translates into CASSLGGNYEQYF.

In its sample, this clone was seen many times. The chain employs TRBV11-2 and TRBJ1-2; D might be TRBD1 (6 bases). This CDR3 is 12 amino acids long. V lost 6 bases to trimming and J lost 8 bases, with 13 bases between them. CDR1 SGHAT and CDR2 FQNNGV come from the germline V gene. The CDR3 region has the DNA TGTGCCAGCAGTGACACAGGGCACGGCTACACCTTC. Its translation: CASSDTGHGYTF.